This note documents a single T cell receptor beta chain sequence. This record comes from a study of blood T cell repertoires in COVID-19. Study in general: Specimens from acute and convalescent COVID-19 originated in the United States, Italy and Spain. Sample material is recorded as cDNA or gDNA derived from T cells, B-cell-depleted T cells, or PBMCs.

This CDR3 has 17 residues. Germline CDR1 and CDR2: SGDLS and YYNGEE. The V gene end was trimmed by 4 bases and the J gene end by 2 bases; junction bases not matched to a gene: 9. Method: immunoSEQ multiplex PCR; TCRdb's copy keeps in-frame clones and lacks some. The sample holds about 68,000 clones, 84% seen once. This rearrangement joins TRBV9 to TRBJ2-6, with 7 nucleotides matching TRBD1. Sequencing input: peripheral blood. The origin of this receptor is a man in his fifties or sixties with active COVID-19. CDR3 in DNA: TGTGCCAGCAGCCTCCTCCCACAGGGGACTGGGGCCAACGTCCTGACTTTC. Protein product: CASSLLPQGTGANVLTF.